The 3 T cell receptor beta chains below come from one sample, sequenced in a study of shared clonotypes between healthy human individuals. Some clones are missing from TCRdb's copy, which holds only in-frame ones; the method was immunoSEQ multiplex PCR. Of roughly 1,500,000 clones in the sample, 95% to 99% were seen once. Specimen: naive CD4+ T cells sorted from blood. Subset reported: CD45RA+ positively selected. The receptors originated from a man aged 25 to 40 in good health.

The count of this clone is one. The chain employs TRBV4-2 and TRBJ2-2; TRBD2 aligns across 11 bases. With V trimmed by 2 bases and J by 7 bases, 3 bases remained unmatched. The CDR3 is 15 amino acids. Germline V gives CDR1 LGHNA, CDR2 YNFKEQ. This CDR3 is CASSQLAGGVGELFF. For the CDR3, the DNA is TGTGCCAGCAGCCAATTAGCGGGAGGGGTCGGGGAGCTGTTTTTT.

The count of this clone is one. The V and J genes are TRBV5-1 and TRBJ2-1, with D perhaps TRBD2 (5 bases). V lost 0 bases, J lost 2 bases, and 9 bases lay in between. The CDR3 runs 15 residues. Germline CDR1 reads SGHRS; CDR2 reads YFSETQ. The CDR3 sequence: CASSLDPAAYNEQFF. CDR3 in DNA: TGCGCCAGCAGCTTGGATCCAGCGGCCTACAATGAGCAGTTCTTC.

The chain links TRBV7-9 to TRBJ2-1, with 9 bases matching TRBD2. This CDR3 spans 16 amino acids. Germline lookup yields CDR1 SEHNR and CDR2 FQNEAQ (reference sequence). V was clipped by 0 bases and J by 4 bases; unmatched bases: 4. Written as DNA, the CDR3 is TGTGCCAGCAGCTTAGCTCTAGCGGGACCGTACAATGAGCAGTTCTTC. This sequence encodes CASSLALAGPYNEQFF. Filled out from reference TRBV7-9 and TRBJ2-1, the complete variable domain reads DTGVSQNPRHKITKRGQNVTFRCDPISEHNRLYWYRQTLGQGPEFLTYFQNEAQLEKSRLLSDRFSAERPKGSFSTLEIQRTEQGDSAMYLCASSLALAGPYNEQFFGPGTRLTVL.